This TCR beta chain was sequenced in a study of blood T cell repertoires in COVID-19. Repertoires were generated with immunoSEQ multiplex PCR, while TCRdb's copy carries only in-frame clones and drops some. The data show 150,000 to 200,000 clones, 80% to 90% seen once. Clinical histories supplied by participants themselves formed the basis of cohort assignment. The sequence derives from a woman between 18 and 29 years old who had recovered from COVID-19. What was sequenced was PBMCs or T cells enriched from blood (not recorded which).

In nucleotides, the CDR3 is TGTGCCAGCAGTTCCCGGGACAGGGAGTTGAATGAGCAGTTCTTC. It translates to CASSSRDRELNEQFF. The rearrangement joins TRBV6-2 or TRBV6-3 to TRBJ2-1, with 9 positions matching TRBD1. CDR1 MNHEY and CDR2 SVGEGT come from the germline V gene. Trimming cost V 4 bases and J 7 bases; bases outside gene matches: 8. The CDR3 sequence is 15 residues long.